This T cell receptor (beta chain) came from a study of T cells in women clearing cervical HPV infection. About the research overall: Case blood was drawn when the lesion was first found; control blood after infection became undetectable.

CDR3 size: 12 residues. Germline V CDR1 and CDR2: SNHLY, FYNNEI. As to this clone: Its antigen is unknown. An end of the junction does not agree with germline; a read error may underlie this. From the germline J gene comes the end of the CDR3, since the read stops 3 residues before it. Other nucleotide sequences from this sample produce the same CDR3.

Regarding the study as a whole: Controls had more TRBV6-7 (0.16%) than cases (approximately 0.11%). Timing of associations relative to infection is unclear; T-cell subsets were not isolated.

immunoSEQ multiplex PCR used an average of roughly 1,300 ng genomic DNA. Assay used: immunoSEQ multiplex PCR; TCRdb lists only in-frame clones, some missing. In all, the sample yields roughly 45,000 clones. The receptor's source is a woman aged 18 to 75 with a cervical HPV16 infection that either progressed to CIN3+ or cleared (not recorded which). V usage is TRBV2 and J usage is TRBJ1-3; tentative D call: TRBD1 (5 bases). Sequencing used blood buffy coat. CDR3 DNA, as far as it was read: TGTGCCAGCATGGGGGGTGGAAACACG. Translation: CASMGGGNT. In full, the CDR3 is CASMGGGNTIYF. Supplemented by reference TRBV2 and TRBJ1-3, the full variable domain reads EPEVTQTPSHQVTQMGQEVILRCVPISNHLYFYWYRQILGQKVEFLVSFYNNEISEKSEIFDDQFSVERPDGSNFTLKIRSTKLEDSAMYFCASMGGGNTIYFGEGSWLTVV.